Reported below is one T cell receptor (beta chain). The age range of participants was about 18 to 89 years, with residence in roughly 25 US areas. CDR3 length: 14 amino acids. The trim removed 7 bases at V and 3 bases at J, leaving 7 bases unmatched. CDR1 SQVTM and CDR2 ANQGSEA come from the germline V gene. Original analysis: It was from reference gene primer amplification that nucleated cell counts were estimated. The table came from immunoSEQ multiplex PCR; TCRdb's copy has only in-frame clones and leaves some out. The D gene and trimming were derived from the DNA, and the V and J assignments and clone size from that table. The data contain about 210,000 clones, approximately 83% of them singletons. The entry originates in a study of blood T cell repertoires in COVID-19. As for the study in general: The United States, Italy and Spain were the sources of the acute and convalescent COVID-19 samples. T cells, B-cell-depleted T cells, or PBMCs supplied cDNA or gDNA.

The receptor's source is a woman in her forties with acute COVID-19. The rearrangement joins TRBV29-1 to TRBJ2-2, with TRBD1 matching 8 bases. Material for sequencing was PBMCs or T cells enriched from blood (not recorded which). Here the CDR3 reads CSARTGWDTGELFF. CDR3 in DNA: TGCAGCGCTCGGACAGGGTGGGACACCGGGGAGCTGTTTTTT.